The rows below give T cell receptor beta chains drawn from one sample of a study of CD8 T cells in ankylosing spondylitis. TCRdb re-derived calls from the 5' RACE reads in MiXCR, one entry per CDR3 protein. Of more than 500,000 distinct CDR3 sequences detected, 5.3% appear once; the ten largest clones hold roughly 3.5%. Sample: blood, either unsorted or a sorted T cell fraction (not recorded which). The receptors were sampled from a male donor with ankylosing spondylitis. The CDR3 runs from the conserved cysteine through the conserved F or W. The D gene is left open where the match is weak. Only some rows state a clone size, as once, few, many or a class for expanded clones.

clone_size: many
j_call: TRBJ2-1
d_call: -
v_call: TRBV9
cdr3_length: 15
cdr3_aa: CASSVQGGSYNEQFF
cdr3_nt: TGTGCCAGCAGCGTCCAGGGGGGTTCCTACAATGAGCAGTTCTTC

clone_size: many
j_call: TRBJ2-3
d_call: -
v_call: TRBV20-1
cdr3_length: 13
cdr3_aa: CSAEDTKTDTQYF
cdr3_nt: TGCAGTGCCGAAGACACCAAGACAGATACGCAGTATTTT

clone_size: -
j_call: TRBJ1-1
d_call: -
v_call: TRBV24-1
cdr3_length: 13
cdr3_aa: CATSDSANTEAFF
cdr3_nt: TGTGCCACCAGTGACTCGGCAAACACTGAAGCTTTCTTT

clone_size: many
j_call: TRBJ1-1
d_call: TRBD1
v_call: TRBV6-1
cdr3_length: 13
cdr3_aa: CASSQRGDRKAFF
cdr3_nt: TGTGCCAGCAGCCAAAGAGGGGACAGGAAAGCTTTCTTT

clone_size: many
j_call: TRBJ1-2
d_call: TRBD1
v_call: TRBV7-2
cdr3_length: 16
cdr3_aa: CASSSLTGGKGYGYTF
cdr3_nt: TGTGCCAGCAGCTCCCTAACAGGGGGCAAGGGCTATGGCTACACCTTC

clone_size: many
j_call: TRBJ1-1
d_call: -
v_call: TRBV6-5
cdr3_length: 15
cdr3_aa: CASSSIKEGVTEAFF
cdr3_nt: TGTGCCAGCAGTTCAATTAAAGAAGGGGTCACTGAAGCTTTCTTT

clone_size: many
j_call: TRBJ1-1
d_call: -
v_call: TRBV4-3
cdr3_length: 14
cdr3_aa: CASSQRERGGEAFF
cdr3_nt: TGCGCCAGCAGCCAACGGGAGAGGGGGGGGGAGGCTTTCTTT

clone_size: many
j_call: TRBJ1-1
d_call: -
v_call: TRBV20-1
cdr3_length: 14
cdr3_aa: CSARVPGRRTEAFF
cdr3_nt: TGCAGTGCTAGAGTGCCAGGCCGTAGGACTGAAGCTTTCTTT

clone_size: few
j_call: TRBJ2-7
d_call: TRBD1
v_call: TRBV20-1
cdr3_length: 13
cdr3_aa: CSARGQGFYEQYF
cdr3_nt: TGCAGTGCTCGGGGACAGGGATTCTACGAGCAGTACTTC

clone_size: many
j_call: TRBJ2-1
d_call: -
v_call: TRBV4-2
cdr3_length: 11
cdr3_aa: CASSQEHEQFF
cdr3_nt: TGTGCCAGCAGCCAAGAACATGAGCAGTTCTTC

clone_size: many
j_call: TRBJ2-7
d_call: -
v_call: TRBV5-5
cdr3_length: 12
cdr3_aa: CASSLDRGQQYF
cdr3_nt: TGTGCCAGCAGCTTGGATCGAGGTCAGCAGTACTTC

clone_size: many
j_call: TRBJ2-1
d_call: TRBD2
v_call: TRBV3-1
cdr3_length: 14
cdr3_aa: CASSHRRAGLGQFF
cdr3_nt: TGTGCCAGCAGCCACAGGAGAGCGGGACTAGGGCAGTTCTTC

clone_size: many
j_call: TRBJ2-1
d_call: -
v_call: TRBV10-3
cdr3_length: 16
cdr3_aa: CAMGPSTGNSYNEQFF
cdr3_nt: TGTGCCATGGGGCCCTCTACAGGGAACTCCTACAATGAGCAGTTCTTC

clone_size: many
j_call: TRBJ2-3
d_call: -
v_call: TRBV27
cdr3_length: 15
cdr3_aa: CASRGGDLARDTQYF
cdr3_nt: TGTGCCAGCAGAGGGGGGGATCTAGCGCGAGATACGCAGTATTTT

clone_size: few
j_call: TRBJ1-1
d_call: TRBD1
v_call: TRBV6-1
cdr3_length: 14
cdr3_aa: CASSEWAIGTVAFF
cdr3_nt: TGTGCCAGCAGTGAATGGGCGATCGGGACAGTGGCTTTCTTT

clone_size: many
j_call: TRBJ2-5
d_call: -
v_call: TRBV18
cdr3_length: 14
cdr3_aa: CASSLQGSQETQYF
cdr3_nt: TGTGCCAGCTCACTACAGGGTTCTCAAGAGACCCAGTACTTC

clone_size: -
j_call: TRBJ1-4
d_call: TRBD1
v_call: TRBV29-1
cdr3_length: 13
cdr3_aa: CSVAGTGREKLFF
cdr3_nt: TGCAGCGTCGCCGGGACAGGGAGGGAAAAACTGTTTTTT

clone_size: many
j_call: TRBJ2-4
d_call: -
v_call: TRBV7-2
cdr3_length: 16
cdr3_aa: CASSLRFGLAKNIQYF
cdr3_nt: TGTGCCAGCAGCTTACGGTTTGGCCTAGCCAAAAACATTCAGTACTTC

clone_size: -
j_call: TRBJ2-1
d_call: -
v_call: TRBV20-1
cdr3_length: 14
cdr3_aa: CSPRSTRFYNEQFF
cdr3_nt: TGCAGTCCAAGGAGCACCCGGTTCTACAATGAGCAGTTCTTC

clone_size: many
j_call: TRBJ2-1
d_call: TRBD2
v_call: TRBV4-1
cdr3_length: 18
cdr3_aa: CASSLRISGTSVYNEQFF
cdr3_nt: TGCGCCAGCAGCCTCCGAATCTCCGGGACTAGCGTCTACAATGAGCAGTTCTTC

clone_size: -
j_call: TRBJ2-3
d_call: -
v_call: TRBV5-1
cdr3_length: 13
cdr3_aa: CASSQAITDTQYF
cdr3_nt: TGCGCCAGCAGCCAGGCTATCACAGATACGCAGTATTTT

clone_size: many
j_call: TRBJ2-4
d_call: -
v_call: TRBV4-2
cdr3_length: 14
cdr3_aa: CASSLRRGGNIQYF
cdr3_nt: TGTGCCAGCAGCCTCCGGAGGGGGGGAAACATTCAGTACTTC

clone_size: few
j_call: TRBJ2-5
d_call: -
v_call: TRBV7-7
cdr3_length: 17
cdr3_aa: CASSLNPHPGLGETQYF
cdr3_nt: TGTGCTAGCAGCTTAAACCCGCATCCTGGGCTGGGAGAGACCCAGTACTTC

clone_size: -
j_call: TRBJ2-2
d_call: TRBD1
v_call: TRBV14
cdr3_length: 17
cdr3_aa: CASSRNKGALNTGELFF
cdr3_nt: TGTGCCAGCAGCCGCAACAAGGGGGCCCTGAACACCGGGGAGCTGTTTTTT

clone_size: many
j_call: TRBJ1-3
d_call: -
v_call: TRBV4-2
cdr3_length: 17
cdr3_aa: CASSQGTPEGTGNTIYF
cdr3_nt: TGTGCCAGCAGCCAAGGGACCCCCGAGGGCACTGGAAACACCATATATTTT

clone_size: -
j_call: TRBJ2-5
d_call: -
v_call: TRBV7-2
cdr3_length: 15
cdr3_aa: CASNLSVGSWETQHF
cdr3_nt: TGTGCCAGCAACTTAAGTGTCGGCAGCTGGGAGACCCAGCACTTC

clone_size: many
j_call: TRBJ1-5
d_call: -
v_call: TRBV20-1
cdr3_length: 15
cdr3_aa: CSARGGTLSNQPQHF
cdr3_nt: TGCAGTGCTAGAGGCGGGACACTTAGCAATCAGCCCCAGCATTTT

clone_size: many
j_call: TRBJ2-1
d_call: -
v_call: TRBV29-1
cdr3_length: 13
cdr3_aa: CSVVPSLGEEQFF
cdr3_nt: TGCAGCGTTGTGCCTAGTCTAGGGGAAGAGCAGTTCTTC

clone_size: many
j_call: TRBJ2-5
d_call: TRBD2
v_call: TRBV28
cdr3_length: 15
cdr3_aa: CASSFSGVVQETQYF
cdr3_nt: TGTGCCAGCAGTTTTAGCGGGGTCGTTCAGGAGACCCAGTACTTC

clone_size: few
j_call: TRBJ2-6
d_call: -
v_call: TRBV6-1
cdr3_length: 15
cdr3_aa: CASSSNRDGANVLTF
cdr3_nt: TGTGCCAGCAGCTCAAACAGGGACGGGGCCAACGTCCTGACTTTC

clone_size: many
j_call: TRBJ1-1
d_call: TRBD1
v_call: TRBV6-5
cdr3_length: 16
cdr3_aa: CASRLTADQGATEAFF
cdr3_nt: TGTGCCAGCAGATTAACTGCCGACCAGGGGGCGACTGAAGCTTTCTTT

clone_size: many
j_call: TRBJ2-3
d_call: -
v_call: TRBV27
cdr3_length: 12
cdr3_aa: CASSQGYDTQYF
cdr3_nt: TGTGCCAGCAGCCAGGGGTACGATACGCAGTATTTT